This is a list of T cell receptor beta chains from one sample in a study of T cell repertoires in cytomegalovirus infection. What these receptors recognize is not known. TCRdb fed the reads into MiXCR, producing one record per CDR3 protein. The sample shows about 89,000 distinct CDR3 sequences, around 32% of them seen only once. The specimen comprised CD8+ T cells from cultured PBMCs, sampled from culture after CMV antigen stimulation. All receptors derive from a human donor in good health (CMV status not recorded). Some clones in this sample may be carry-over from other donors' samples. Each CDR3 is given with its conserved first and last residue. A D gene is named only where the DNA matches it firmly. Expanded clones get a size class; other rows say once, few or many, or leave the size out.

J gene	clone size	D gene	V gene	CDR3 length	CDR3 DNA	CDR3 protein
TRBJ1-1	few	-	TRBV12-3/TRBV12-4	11	TGTGCCAGCAGCTCGACAGTTGAAGCTTTCTTT	CASSSTVEAFF
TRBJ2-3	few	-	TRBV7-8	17	TGTGCCAGCAGCGCCTATTCCGGGACTCTCTTAACAGATACGCAGTATTTT	CASSAYSGTLLTDTQYF
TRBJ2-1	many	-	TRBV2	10	TGTGCCAGCAGTAACAATGAGCAGTTCTTC	CASSNNEQFF
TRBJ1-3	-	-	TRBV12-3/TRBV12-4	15	TGTGCCAGCAGCTCAGGCGTCCTCTCTGGAAACACCATATATTTT	CASSSGVLSGNTIYF
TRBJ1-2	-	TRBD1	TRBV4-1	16	TGCGCCAGCAGCCAAAGCACCGGGACAGGGATCTATGGCTACACCTTC	CASSQSTGTGIYGYTF
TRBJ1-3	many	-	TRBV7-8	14	TGTGCCAGCAGCTTTTCGGACAATAGTGGCTCCATATATTTT	CASSFSDNSGSIYF
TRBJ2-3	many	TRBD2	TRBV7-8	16	TGTGCCAGCAGCCTCGGTAGCGGGGGGCCCCCGGATACGCAGTATTTT	CASSLGSGGPPDTQYF
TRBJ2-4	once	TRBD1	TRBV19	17	TGTGCCAGTAGTAAGCGCGAAACGGGACAGACCAAAAACATTCAGTACTTC	CASSKRETGQTKNIQYF
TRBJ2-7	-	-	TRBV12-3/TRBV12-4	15	TGTGCCAGCAGTTTAGAGGCAGCCCCTGCCTACGAGCAGTACTTC	CASSLEAAPAYEQYF
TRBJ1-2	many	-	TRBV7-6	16	TGTGCCAGCAGCTCCTGGGCGGACCGCCCGAGCTATGGCTACACCTTC	CASSSWADRPSYGYTF
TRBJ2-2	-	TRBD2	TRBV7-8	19	TGTGCCAGCAGCTTAGCTCAAATACCGGGACTAGCGGACACCGGGGAGCTGTTTTTT	CASSLAQIPGLADTGELFF
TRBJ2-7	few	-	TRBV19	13	TGTGCCAGTAGTCCCGGGGCCTCCTACGAGCAGTACTTC	CASSPGASYEQYF
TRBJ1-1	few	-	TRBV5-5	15	TGTGCCAGCAGCCCGGGGGGCCAGAAGAACACTGAAGCTTTCTTT	CASSPGGQKNTEAFF